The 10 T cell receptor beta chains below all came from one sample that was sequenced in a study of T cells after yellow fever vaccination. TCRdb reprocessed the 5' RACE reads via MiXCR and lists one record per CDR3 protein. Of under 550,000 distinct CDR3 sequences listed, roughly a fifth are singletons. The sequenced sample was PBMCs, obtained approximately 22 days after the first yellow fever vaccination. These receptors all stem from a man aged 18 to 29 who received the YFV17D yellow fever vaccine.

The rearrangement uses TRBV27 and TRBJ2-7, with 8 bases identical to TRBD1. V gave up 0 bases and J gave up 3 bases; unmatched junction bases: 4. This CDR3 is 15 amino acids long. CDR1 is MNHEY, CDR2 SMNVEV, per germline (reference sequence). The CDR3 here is CASSLSGQGDYEQYV. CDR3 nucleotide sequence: TGTGCCAGCAGTTTATCCGGACAGGGCGACTACGAGCAGTACGTC.

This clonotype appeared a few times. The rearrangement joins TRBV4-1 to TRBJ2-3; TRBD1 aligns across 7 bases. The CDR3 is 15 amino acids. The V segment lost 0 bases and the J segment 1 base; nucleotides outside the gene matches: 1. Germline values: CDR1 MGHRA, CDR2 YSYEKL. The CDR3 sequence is CASSQDDRGTDTQYF. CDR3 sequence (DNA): TGCGCCAGCAGCCAAGATGACAGGGGCACAGATACGCAGTATTTT.

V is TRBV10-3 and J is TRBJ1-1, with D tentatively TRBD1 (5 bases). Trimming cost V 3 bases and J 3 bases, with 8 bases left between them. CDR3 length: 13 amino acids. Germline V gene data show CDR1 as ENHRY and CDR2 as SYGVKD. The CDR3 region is CAISETRDTEAFF. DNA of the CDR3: TGTGCCATCAGTGAAACCAGGGACACTGAAGCTTTCTTT.

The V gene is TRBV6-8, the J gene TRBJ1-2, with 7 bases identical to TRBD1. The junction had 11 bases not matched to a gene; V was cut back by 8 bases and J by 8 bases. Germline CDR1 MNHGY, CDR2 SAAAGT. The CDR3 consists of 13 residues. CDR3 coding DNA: TGTGCCAGCCCGGGTCCCAGGACAGGCGGCTACACCTTC. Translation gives CASPGPRTGGYTF.

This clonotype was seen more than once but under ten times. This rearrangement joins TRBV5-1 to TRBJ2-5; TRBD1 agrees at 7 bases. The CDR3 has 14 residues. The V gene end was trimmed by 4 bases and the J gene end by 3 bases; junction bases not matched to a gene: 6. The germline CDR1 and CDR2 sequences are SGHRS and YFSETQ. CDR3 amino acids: CASSHSGQKETQYF. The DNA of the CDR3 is TGCGCCAGCAGCCACTCGGGACAGAAAGAGACCCAGTACTTC.

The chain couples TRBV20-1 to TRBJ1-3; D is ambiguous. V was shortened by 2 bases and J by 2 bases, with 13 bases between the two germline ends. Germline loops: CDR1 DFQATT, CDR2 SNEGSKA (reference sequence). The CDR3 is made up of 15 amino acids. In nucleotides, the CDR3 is TGCAGTGCTAGAACCCCCAGCGGTGCTGGAAACACCATATATTTT. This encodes CSARTPSGAGNTIYF.

The CDR3, as DNA: TGTGCCAGCAGTTACCAGGGGGGGCACGACTATGGCTACACCTTC. This encodes CASSYQGGHDYGYTF. The chain carries TRBV6-5 and TRBJ1-2; 7 bases match TRBD1. The trim removed 2 bases at V and 3 bases at J, leaving 6 bases unmatched. The germline gives CDR1 MNHEY, CDR2 SVGAGI. The CDR3 totals 15 residues.

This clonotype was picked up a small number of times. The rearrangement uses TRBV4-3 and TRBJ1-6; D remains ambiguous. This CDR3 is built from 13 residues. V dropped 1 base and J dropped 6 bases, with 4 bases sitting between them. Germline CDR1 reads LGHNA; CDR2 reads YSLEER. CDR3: CASSQVRNSPLHF. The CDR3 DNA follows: TGCGCCAGCAGCCAAGTCCGTAATTCACCCCTCCACTTT.

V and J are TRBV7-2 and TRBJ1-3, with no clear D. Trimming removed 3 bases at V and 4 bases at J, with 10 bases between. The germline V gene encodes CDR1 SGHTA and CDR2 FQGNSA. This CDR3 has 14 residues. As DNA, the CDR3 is TGTGCCAGCAGCTTCGGAGTGGCCGGAAACACCATATATTTT. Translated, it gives CASSFGVAGNTIYF.

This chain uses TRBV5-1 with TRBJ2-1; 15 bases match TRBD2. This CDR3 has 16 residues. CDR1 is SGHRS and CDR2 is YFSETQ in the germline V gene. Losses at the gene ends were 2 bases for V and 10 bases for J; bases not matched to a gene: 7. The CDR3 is CASSLTPGTSGGEQFF. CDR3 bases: TGCGCCAGCAGCTTAACCCCCGGGACTAGCGGGGGGGAGCAGTTCTTC.